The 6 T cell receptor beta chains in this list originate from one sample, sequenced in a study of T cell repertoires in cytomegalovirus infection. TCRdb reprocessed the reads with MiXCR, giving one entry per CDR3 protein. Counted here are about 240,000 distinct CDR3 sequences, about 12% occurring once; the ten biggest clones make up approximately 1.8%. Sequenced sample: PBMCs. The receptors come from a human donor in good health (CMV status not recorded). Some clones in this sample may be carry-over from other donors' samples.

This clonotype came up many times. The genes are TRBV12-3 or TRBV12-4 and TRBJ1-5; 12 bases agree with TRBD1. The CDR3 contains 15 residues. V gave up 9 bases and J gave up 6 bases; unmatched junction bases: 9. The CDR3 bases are TGTGCCAGTGACCGGGACAGGGGGCGCGGTCAGCCCCAGCATTTT. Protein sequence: CASDRDRGRGQPQHF.

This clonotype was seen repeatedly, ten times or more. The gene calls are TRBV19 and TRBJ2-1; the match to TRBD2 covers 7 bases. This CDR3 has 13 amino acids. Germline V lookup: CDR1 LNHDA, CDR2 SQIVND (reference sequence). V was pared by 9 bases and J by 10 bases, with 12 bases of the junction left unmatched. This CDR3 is CASRGGVGKEQFF. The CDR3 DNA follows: TGTGCCAGCCGGGGAGGGGTGGGAAAAGAGCAGTTCTTC. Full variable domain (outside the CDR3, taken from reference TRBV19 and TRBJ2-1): DGGITQSPKYLFRKEGQNVTLSCEQNLNHDAMYWYRQDPGQGLRLIYYSQIVNDFQKGDIAEGYSVSREKKESFPLTVTSAQKNPTAFYLCASRGGVGKEQFFGPGTRLTVL.

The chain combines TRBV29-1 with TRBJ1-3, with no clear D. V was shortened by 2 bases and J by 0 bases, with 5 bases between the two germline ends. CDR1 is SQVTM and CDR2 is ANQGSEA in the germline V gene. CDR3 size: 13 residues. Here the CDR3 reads CSVELHSGNTIYF. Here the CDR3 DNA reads TGCAGCGTTGAACTCCACTCTGGAAACACCATATATTTT.

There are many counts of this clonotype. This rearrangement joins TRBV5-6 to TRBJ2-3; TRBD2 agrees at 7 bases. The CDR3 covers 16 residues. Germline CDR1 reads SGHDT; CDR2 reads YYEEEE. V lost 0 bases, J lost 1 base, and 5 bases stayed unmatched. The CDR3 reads CASSLVSGPGTDTQYF. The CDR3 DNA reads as TGTGCCAGCAGCTTGGTTAGCGGGCCTGGCACAGATACGCAGTATTTT.

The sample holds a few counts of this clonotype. The CDR3 loop reads CASSYSIREYEQYF. DNA for the CDR3: TGTGCCAGCAGTTACTCGATCAGGGAATATGAGCAGTACTTC. J is TRBJ2-7 and V is TRBV6-5; tentative D call: TRBD1 (5 bases). V lost 0 bases and J lost 7, with 13 bases in between. This CDR3 comprises 14 residues. Germline values: CDR1 MNHEY, CDR2 SVGAGI.

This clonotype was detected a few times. The CDR3 reads CSVHERGTDTQYF. In DNA, the CDR3 is TGCAGTGTTCACGAACGAGGCACAGATACGCAGTATTTT. The rearrangement joins TRBV20-1 to TRBJ2-3, with no clear D. V dropped 7 bases and J dropped 1 base, with 12 bases sitting between them. The CDR3 is 13 amino acids. Germline CDR1 DFQATT, CDR2 SNEGSKA (reference sequence).